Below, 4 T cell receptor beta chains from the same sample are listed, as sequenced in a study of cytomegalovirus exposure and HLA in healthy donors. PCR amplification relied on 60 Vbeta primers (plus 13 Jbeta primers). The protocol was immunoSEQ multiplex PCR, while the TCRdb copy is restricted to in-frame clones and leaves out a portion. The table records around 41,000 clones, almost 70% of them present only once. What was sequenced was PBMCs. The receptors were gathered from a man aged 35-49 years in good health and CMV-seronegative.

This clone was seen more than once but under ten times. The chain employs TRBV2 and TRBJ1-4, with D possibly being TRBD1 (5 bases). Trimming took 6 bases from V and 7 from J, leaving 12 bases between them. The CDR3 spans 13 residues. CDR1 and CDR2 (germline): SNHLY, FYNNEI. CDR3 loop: CASRRQPGEKLFF. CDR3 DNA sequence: TGTGCCAGCAGAAGACAGCCCGGTGAAAAACTGTTTTTT.

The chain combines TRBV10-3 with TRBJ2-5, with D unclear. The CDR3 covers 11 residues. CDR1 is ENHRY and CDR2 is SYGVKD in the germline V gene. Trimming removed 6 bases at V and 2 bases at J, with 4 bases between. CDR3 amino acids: CAIRSQETQYF. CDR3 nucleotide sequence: TGTGCCATCAGATCACAAGAGACCCAGTACTTC.

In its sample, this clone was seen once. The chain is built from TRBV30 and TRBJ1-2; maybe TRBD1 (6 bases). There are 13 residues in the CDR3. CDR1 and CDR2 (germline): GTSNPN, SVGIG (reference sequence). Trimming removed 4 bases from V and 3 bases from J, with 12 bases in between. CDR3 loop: CAWTSDRDYGYTF. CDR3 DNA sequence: TGTGCCTGGACCTCGGACAGAGACTATGGCTACACCTTC.

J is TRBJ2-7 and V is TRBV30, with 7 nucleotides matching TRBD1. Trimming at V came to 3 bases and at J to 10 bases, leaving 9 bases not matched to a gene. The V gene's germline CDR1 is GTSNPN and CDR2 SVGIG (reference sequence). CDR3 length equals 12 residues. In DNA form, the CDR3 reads TGTGCCTGGAGACCGGCTGACAGGGAACAGTACTTC. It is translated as CAWRPADREQYF.